Sequencing of this T cell receptor (beta chain) was carried out in a study of blood T cells in healthy people across ages. V lost 8 bases and J 2 bases, leaving 13 bases between the germline ends. This CDR3 region has 14 residues. For the second PCR, which ran for about 7 to 11 cycles, a sample-barcoded 5' primer and a J-beta primer mix were used. TCRdb re-analysed the 5' RACE reads in MiXCR, keeping a single row per CDR3 protein. In the table there are about 1.6 million distinct CDR3 sequences, almost 35% of which are singletons. This clonotype turned up a few times. It may be a read error: a sequence one base away is much more abundant.

This chain uses TRBV12-3 or TRBV12-4 with TRBJ1-5; D gene ambiguous. The sequence was collected from a woman younger than 45 in good health. The sequenced sample consisted of blood. The CDR3 DNA follows: TGTGCCAGCGGAATTCGAGCTCGCAATCAGCCCCAGCATTTT. It is translated as CASGIRARNQPQHF.